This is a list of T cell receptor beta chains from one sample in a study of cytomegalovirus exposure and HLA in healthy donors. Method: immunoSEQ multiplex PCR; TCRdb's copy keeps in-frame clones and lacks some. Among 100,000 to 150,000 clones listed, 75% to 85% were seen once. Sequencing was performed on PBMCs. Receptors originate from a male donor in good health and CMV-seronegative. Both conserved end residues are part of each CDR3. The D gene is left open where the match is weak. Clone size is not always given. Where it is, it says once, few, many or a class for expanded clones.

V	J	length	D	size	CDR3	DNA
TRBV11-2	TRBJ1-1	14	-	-	CASSLGEGKGEAFF	TGTGCCAGCAGCTTAGGGGAGGGGAAAGGGGAAGCTTTCTTT
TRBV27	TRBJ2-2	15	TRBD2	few	CASRGGALHTGELFF	TGTGCCAGCAGGGGAGGGGCGTTGCACACCGGGGAGCTGTTTTTT
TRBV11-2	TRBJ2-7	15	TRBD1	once	CASSRWDRAAYEQYF	TGTGCCAGCAGCCGCTGGGACAGGGCGGCCTACGAGCAGTACTTC
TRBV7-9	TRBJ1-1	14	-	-	CASSFIEGNTEAFF	TGTGCCAGCAGCTTTATTGAGGGAAACACTGAAGCTTTCTTT
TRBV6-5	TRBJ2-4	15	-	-	CASSPTPLAKNIQYF	TGTGCCAGCAGTCCAACACCTCTAGCCAAAAACATTCAGTACTTC
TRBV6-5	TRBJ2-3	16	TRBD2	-	CASSYSRAGGTDTQYF	TGTGCCAGCAGTTACTCGAGAGCGGGGGGCACAGATACGCAGTATTTT
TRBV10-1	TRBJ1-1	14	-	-	CASSLTRAVTEAFF	TGCGCCAGCAGCTTGACCAGGGCGGTGACTGAAGCTTTCTTT
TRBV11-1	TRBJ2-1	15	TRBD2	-	CASSPPGLEGNEQFF	TGTGCCAGCAGCCCTCCGGGACTAGAAGGGAATGAGCAGTTCTTC
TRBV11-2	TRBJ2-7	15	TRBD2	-	CASSPTSGGIYEQYF	TGTGCCAGCAGCCCCACTAGCGGCGGAATCTACGAGCAGTACTTC
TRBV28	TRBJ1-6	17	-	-	CASSPNRGGLGNSPLHF	TGTGCCAGCAGTCCCAACCGGGGAGGGTTGGGTAATTCACCCCTCCACTTT
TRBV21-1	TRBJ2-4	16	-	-	CASSKEGGLAKNIQYF	TGTGCCAGCAGCAAAGAAGGTGGACTAGCCAAAAACATTCAGTACTTC
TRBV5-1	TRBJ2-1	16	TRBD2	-	CASSNPGLAGEGEQFF	TGCGCCAGCAGCAACCCGGGACTAGCGGGAGAGGGGGAGCAGTTCTTC
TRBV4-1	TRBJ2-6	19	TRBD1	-	CASSQARDSFLSGANVLTF	TGCGCCAGCAGCCAAGCACGGGACAGTTTCCTCTCTGGGGCCAACGTCCTGACTTTC